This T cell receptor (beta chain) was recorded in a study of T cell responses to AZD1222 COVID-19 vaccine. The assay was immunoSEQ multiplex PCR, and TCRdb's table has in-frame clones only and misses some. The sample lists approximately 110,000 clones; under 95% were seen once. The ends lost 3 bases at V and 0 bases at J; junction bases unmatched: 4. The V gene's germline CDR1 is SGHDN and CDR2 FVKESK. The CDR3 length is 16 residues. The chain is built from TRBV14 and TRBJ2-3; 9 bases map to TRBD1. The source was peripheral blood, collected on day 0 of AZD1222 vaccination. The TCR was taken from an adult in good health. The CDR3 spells CASSHRQGVSTDTQYF. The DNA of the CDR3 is TGTGCCAGCAGCCATCGACAGGGGGTCAGCACAGATACGCAGTATTTT.